This is a list of T cell receptor beta chains from one sample in a study of blood T cell repertoires in COVID-19. Libraries were prepared by immunoSEQ multiplex PCR; TCRdb keeps only in-frame clonotypes and omits some of them. The sample carries just over 150,000 clones, 92% recorded once. The sample consisted of peripheral blood. The receptors were gathered from a man aged 30 to 45 with COVID-19, enrolled during active disease. Both conserved end residues are part of each CDR3. D genes are given only for firm matches. Size is stated for part of the rows, as once, few or many counts, or as a class when the clone is expanded.

d_gene: NA; abundance: NA; j_gene: TRBJ1-1; v_gene: TRBV7-2; CDR3nt: TGTGCCAGCAGCTTAGGGCCGGCCGGGTCTGAAGCTTTCTTT; CDR3aa: CASSLGPAGSEAFF
d_gene: NA; abundance: NA; j_gene: TRBJ2-1; v_gene: TRBV10-3; CDR3nt: TGTGCCATCAGTGAGTCCCGACAGGCTCAGCAGTTCTTC; CDR3aa: CAISESRQAQQFF
d_gene: NA; abundance: NA; j_gene: TRBJ1-1; v_gene: TRBV5-4; CDR3nt: TGTGCCAGCAGCTTTCAACGGGGGGCTCACCGACTCCTGAACACTGAAGCTTTCTTT; CDR3aa: CASSFQRGAHRLLNTEAFF
d_gene: TRBD1; abundance: NA; j_gene: TRBJ2-7; v_gene: TRBV19; CDR3nt: TGTGCCAGTAGTATAGAGGGGGACAGTCCCTACGAGCAGTACTTC; CDR3aa: CASSIEGDSPYEQYF
d_gene: NA; abundance: NA; j_gene: TRBJ1-5; v_gene: TRBV18; CDR3nt: TGTGCCAGCTCACCATCTTATAGCAATCAGCCCCAGCATTTT; CDR3aa: CASSPSYSNQPQHF
d_gene: TRBD1; abundance: NA; j_gene: TRBJ2-5; v_gene: TRBV2; CDR3nt: TGTGCCAGCAGTTACCGGACAGGGGACTTAGAGACCCAGTACTTC; CDR3aa: CASSYRTGDLETQYF
d_gene: TRBD2; abundance: NA; j_gene: TRBJ2-1; v_gene: TRBV7-9; CDR3nt: TGTGCCAGCAGCCGAGGGACTAGCGGAGAAAATGAGCAGTTCTTC; CDR3aa: CASSRGTSGENEQFF
d_gene: TRBD1; abundance: once; j_gene: TRBJ1-3; v_gene: TRBV6-5; CDR3nt: TGTGCCAGCCTCGCCCGGACAGGGGGAAACACCATATATTTT; CDR3aa: CASLARTGGNTIYF
d_gene: NA; abundance: NA; j_gene: TRBJ2-2; v_gene: TRBV28; CDR3nt: TGTGCCAGCACACTTGGAGGGGGAGGGCCTTTCGGGGAGCTGTTTTTT; CDR3aa: CASTLGGGGPFGELFF
d_gene: TRBD1; abundance: NA; j_gene: TRBJ2-1; v_gene: TRBV5-4; CDR3nt: TGTGCCAGCAGCAAAGGGGGGGACAGGGCGACCTACAATGAGCAGTTCTTC; CDR3aa: CASSKGGDRATYNEQFF